The 23 T cell receptor beta chains listed next were all sequenced from one sample in a study of blood T cell repertoires in COVID-19. Produced via immunoSEQ multiplex PCR; TCRdb's table is partial and in-frame only. This sample yields roughly 140,000 clones, of which around 87% are seen a single time; about 4.6% belongs to the top ten. The specimen sequenced was peripheral blood. These receptors all stem from a woman in her sixties or seventies with active or convalescent COVID-19.

This chain connects TRBV19 to TRBJ1-2; TRBD1 might be the D (5 bases). Per germline, CDR1 LNHDA and CDR2 SQIVND (reference sequence). The CDR3 loop spans 14 amino acids. V was cut by 0 bases and J by 0 bases, with 5 bases left in between. The CDR3, as DNA: TGTGCCAGTAGTATAGAAGGGGCTAACTATGGCTACACCTTC. It is translated as CASSIEGANYGYTF.

The chain employs TRBV9 and TRBJ2-6; 9 bases align to TRBD2. With 0 bases clipped from V and 0 bases from J, the junction kept 10 bases outside the gene matches. The V gene's germline CDR1 is SGDLS and CDR2 YYNGEE. The CDR3 is made up of 20 amino acids. CDR3 coding DNA: TGTGCCAGCAGCGTAGTTCAGCCTAGCGGGGACCTCTCTGGGGCCAACGTCCTGACTTTC. As protein: CASSVVQPSGDLSGANVLTF.

The V gene is TRBV7-2, the J gene TRBJ2-5, with D maybe TRBD1 (5 bases). The CDR3 spans 14 residues. From germline, CDR1 is SGHTA and CDR2 FQGNSA. The ends were cut back, 2 bases at V and 4 bases at J, with 11 bases in the middle. The chain's CDR3 is CASSLTRATETQYF. CDR3 nucleotides: TGTGCCAGCAGCTTAACCAGGGCGACAGAGACCCAGTACTTC.

The chain uses TRBV7-3 and TRBJ1-2; TRBD1 matches 7 bases. CDR3 size: 16 residues. V lost 4 bases and J lost 4; bases outside the gene matches: 12. Germline lookup yields CDR1 SGHTA and CDR2 FQGTGA. CDR3 coding DNA: TGTGCCAGCAGCTCCGACCCGGGACAGCTAGTCTATGGCTACACCTTC. This gives the protein CASSSDPGQLVYGYTF.

Turning to this clone: This same CDR3 is encoded by further DNA sequences in the sample. CDR3 DNA: TGTGCCAGCAGCTTAAGACTAGCGGGGGGCACAGATACGCAGTATTTT. It yields the protein CASSLRLAGGTDTQYF. The chain recombines TRBV5-4 with TRBJ2-3; 12 nucleotides line up with TRBD2. The CDR3 runs to 16 residues. With 2 bases clipped from V and 1 base from J, the junction kept 2 bases outside the gene matches. The germline CDR1 and CDR2 sequences are SGHNT and YYREEE (reference sequence). Variable domain in full (rest from reference TRBV5-4 and TRBJ2-3): ETGVTQSPTHLIKTRGQQVTLRCSSQSGHNTVSWYQQALGQGPQFIFQYYREEENGRGNFPPRFSGLQFPNYSSELNVNALELDDSALYLCASSLRLAGGTDTQYFGPGTRLTVL.

The V call is TRBV18, the J call TRBJ2-3; D remains ambiguous. Germline CDR1 is KGHSH and CDR2 is LQKENI. This CDR3 region has 16 residues. Trimming pared 3 bases from V and 2 bases from J, leaving 15 bases between. This chain's CDR3 is CASSPPIEYFTDTQYF. For the CDR3, the DNA is TGTGCCAGCTCACCCCCGATAGAATATTTCACAGATACGCAGTATTTT.

The chain recombines TRBV9 with TRBJ2-2; TRBD2 matches 9 bases. Germline V lookup: CDR1 SGDLS, CDR2 YYNGEE. The CDR3 is made up of 16 amino acids. Trimming took 0 bases from V and 2 from J; bases not matched to a gene: 2. CDR3 nucleotide sequence: TGTGCCAGCAGCGTAGAAGCGGGGGGAAACACCGGGGAGCTGTTTTTT. Protein: CASSVEAGGNTGELFF.

This chain joins TRBV12-3 or TRBV12-4 and TRBJ1-1; no firm D call. This CDR3 spans 12 amino acids. Between the trimmed V and J ends, which lost 2 bases and 7 bases, there was a span of 8 bases. The CDR3 loop reads CASSLRYSEAFF. In DNA, the CDR3 is TGTGCCAGCAGTTTAAGGTACAGTGAAGCTTTCTTT.

The V gene is TRBV11-2, the J gene TRBJ1-2; D not resolved. Germline CDR1 reads SGHAT; CDR2 reads FQNNGV. This CDR3 is built from 12 residues. V was trimmed by 5 bases and J by 2 bases, leaving 6 bases between them. In DNA, the CDR3 is TGTGCCAGCAGCGTCGGGAACTATGGCTACACCTTC. Its protein product is CASSVGNYGYTF.

The V gene is TRBV2, the J gene TRBJ2-1, with 9 bases lining up with TRBD2. The CDR3 has 15 amino acids. Germline CDR1 reads SNHLY; CDR2 reads FYNNEI. Trimming cost V 3 bases and J 5 bases; bases outside gene matches: 5. CDR3 sequence: CASSDSAGGDNEQFF. The CDR3, as DNA: TGTGCCAGCAGTGACTCGGCGGGGGGGGACAATGAGCAGTTCTTC.

The chain uses TRBV19 and TRBJ2-3; TRBD2 aligns across 7 bases. The CDR3 contains 15 residues. The germline V gene has CDR1 LNHDA and CDR2 SQIVND (reference sequence). The trim removed 4 bases at V and 2 bases at J, leaving 6 bases unmatched. CDR3 in DNA: TGTGCCAGTAGTAAAGGGGACTACCCCACAGATACGCAGTATTTT. Translation gives CASSKGDYPTDTQYF.

The rearrangement links TRBV10-3 to TRBJ1-1, with a possible D match to TRBD1 (6 bases). In germline, CDR1 is ENHRY, CDR2 SYGVKD. The CDR3 runs to 15 residues. V was shortened by 2 bases and J by 2 bases, with 12 bases between the two germline ends. The CDR3 region has the DNA TGTGCCATCAGTGAGAATTCAGGGGATAACACTGAAGCTTTCTTT. This sequence encodes CAISENSGDNTEAFF.

V usage is TRBV14 and J usage is TRBJ2-1, with 8 bases aligning to TRBD1. There are 15 residues in the CDR3. Losses at the gene ends were 1 base for V and 4 bases for J; bases not matched to a gene: 3. Germline V gene sequence: CDR1 SGHDN, CDR2 FVKESK. In nucleotides, the CDR3 is TGTGCCAGCAGCCAAGGAGACAGGGGATACAATGAGCAGTTCTTC. Its translation is CASSQGDRGYNEQFF.

The chain carries TRBV15 and TRBJ2-3, with 11 bases lining up with TRBD2. This CDR3 has 16 amino acids. J lost 4 bases, V lost 0 bases, and 3 bases had no gene match. Germline loops: CDR1 LNHNV, CDR2 YYDKDF (reference sequence). DNA for the CDR3: TGTGCCACCAGCAGAGAGGTAGCGGGGGGGGCAGATACGCAGTATTTT. It encodes CATSREVAGGADTQYF.

V usage is TRBV7-2 and J usage is TRBJ1-4; D is ambiguous. Germline V lookup: CDR1 SGHTA, CDR2 FQGNSA. V gave up 6 bases and J gave up 4 bases, with 9 bases separating them. CDR3 size: 13 residues. CDR3 in DNA: TGTGCCAGCAGTACCCCACTTAATGAAAAACTGTTTTTT. It encodes CASSTPLNEKLFF. Filled out from reference TRBV7-2 and TRBJ1-4, the complete variable domain reads GAGVSQSPSNKVTEKGKDVELRCDPISGHTALYWYRQSLGQGLEFLIYFQGNSAPDKSGLPSDRFSAERTGGSVSTLTIQRTQQEDSAVYLCASSTPLNEKLFFGSGTQLSVL.

The chain employs TRBV5-6 and TRBJ1-4; 8 bases are shared with TRBD1. Germline trimming cut 4 bases from V and 4 bases from J; bases unmatched to any gene: 6. The length of the CDR3 is 15 residues. CDR1 is SGHDT, CDR2 YYEEEE, per germline. The CDR3 coding sequence is TGTGCCAGCAGCCTCCAGGGGGCAGGTAATGAAAAACTGTTTTTT. It encodes CASSLQGAGNEKLFF. The entire variable domain, with the rest obtained from reference TRBV5-6 and TRBJ1-4, is as follows: DAGVTQSPTHLIKTRGQQVTLRCSPKSGHDTVSWYQQALGQGPQFIFQYYEEEERQRGNFPDRFSGHQFPNYSSELNVNALLLGDSALYLCASSLQGAGNEKLFFGSGTQLSVL.

J is TRBJ2-7 and V is TRBV11-2; 9 bases align to TRBD2. The J segment lost 4 bases and the V segment lost 6 bases, leaving 13 bases of the junction unmatched. This CDR3 contains 16 residues. Germline CDR1 and CDR2: SGHAT and FQNNGV. CDR3 nucleotides: TGTGCCAGCAGTCAGCAACCGGGACTAGCTGGTTACGAGCAGTACTTC. The encoded protein is CASSQQPGLAGYEQYF.

This chain connects TRBV7-9 to TRBJ2-1, with D perhaps matching TRBD2 (6 bases). The germline gives CDR1 SEHNR, CDR2 FQNEAQ (reference sequence). Trimming shortened V by 7 bases and J by 3 bases, and 16 bases separated the two germline ends. CDR3 size: 15 residues. The CDR3 here is CASTDRDFLYNEQFF. The CDR3 nucleotides read TGTGCCAGCACTGACCGGGACTTCCTCTACAATGAGCAGTTCTTC.

This clone has just one count. The genes are TRBV18 and TRBJ1-5; maybe TRBD1 (6 bases). The CDR3 totals 15 residues. The V end was cut by 2 bases, the J end by 6 bases, with 14 bases between. The V gene's germline CDR1 is KGHSH and CDR2 LQKENI. The CDR3 DNA is TGTGCCAGCTCACCAGGCGGGGGGGCCAGTCAGCCCCAGCATTTT. It translates to CASSPGGGASQPQHF.

This rearrangement joins TRBV7-9 to TRBJ1-1; 9 nucleotides align to TRBD1. Looked up from germline, CDR1 is SEHNR and CDR2 is FQNEAQ (reference sequence). V trimming: 7 bases; J trimming: 3 bases; junction bases outside the gene matches: 3. CDR3 length equals 13 residues. In DNA, the CDR3 is TGTGCCAGCAAACAGGGGGCGGACACTGAAGCTTTCTTT. Residues: CASKQGADTEAFF. Full variable domain (remainder filled in from reference TRBV7-9 and TRBJ1-1): DTGVSQNPRHKITKRGQNVTFRCDPISEHNRLYWYRQTLGQGPEFLTYFQNEAQLEKSRLLSDRFSAERPKGSFSTLEIQRTEQGDSAMYLCASKQGADTEAFFGQGTRLTVV.

This chain connects TRBV18 to TRBJ1-1; 7 bases align to TRBD1. CDR1 is KGHSH, CDR2 LQKENI, per germline. This CDR3 spans 16 amino acids. Trimming at V came to 1 base and at J to 3 bases, leaving 8 bases not matched to a gene. The CDR3 loop is CASSPRPSGGYTEAFF. CDR3 coding DNA: TGTGCCAGCTCACCACGACCGTCAGGGGGGTACACTGAAGCTTTCTTT.

The sample holds one count of this clone. This chain connects TRBV5-1 to TRBJ1-1, with D possibly TRBD1 on 6 matching bases. CDR1 is SGHRS and CDR2 is YFSETQ in the germline V gene. The V end was cut by 3 bases, the J end by 1 base, with 13 bases between. The CDR3 extends over 15 amino acids. In DNA, the CDR3 is TGCGCCAGCAGCTCCTCCATACAGGGGAACACTGAAGCTTTCTTT. Its protein is CASSSSIQGNTEAFF.

The rearrangement joins TRBV4-1 to TRBJ1-1; D is unresolved. V lost 1 base and J 2 bases, leaving 11 bases between the germline ends. The CDR3 spans 15 residues. Germline CDR1 and CDR2: MGHRA and YSYEKL. CDR3 DNA: TGCGCCAGCAGCCAAGCTGATTGGGCAAACACTGAAGCTTTCTTT. It is translated as CASSQADWANTEAFF.